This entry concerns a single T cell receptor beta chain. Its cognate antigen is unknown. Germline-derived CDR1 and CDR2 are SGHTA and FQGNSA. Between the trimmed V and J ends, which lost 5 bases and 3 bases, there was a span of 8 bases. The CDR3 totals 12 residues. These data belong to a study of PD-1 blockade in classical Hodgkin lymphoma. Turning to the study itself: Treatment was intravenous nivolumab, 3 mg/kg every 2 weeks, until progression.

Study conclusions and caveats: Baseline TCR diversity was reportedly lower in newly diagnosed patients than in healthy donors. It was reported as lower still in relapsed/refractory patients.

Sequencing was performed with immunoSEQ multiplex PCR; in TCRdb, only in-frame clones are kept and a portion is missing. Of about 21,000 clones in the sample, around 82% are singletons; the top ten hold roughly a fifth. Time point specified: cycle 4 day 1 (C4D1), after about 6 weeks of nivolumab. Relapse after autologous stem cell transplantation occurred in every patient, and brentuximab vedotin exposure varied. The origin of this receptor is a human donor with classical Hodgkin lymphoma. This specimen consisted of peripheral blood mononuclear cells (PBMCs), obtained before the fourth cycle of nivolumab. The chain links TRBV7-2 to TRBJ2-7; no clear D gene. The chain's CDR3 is CASSPNGYEQYF. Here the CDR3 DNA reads TGTGCCAGCAGCCCCAATGGCTACGAGCAGTACTTC.